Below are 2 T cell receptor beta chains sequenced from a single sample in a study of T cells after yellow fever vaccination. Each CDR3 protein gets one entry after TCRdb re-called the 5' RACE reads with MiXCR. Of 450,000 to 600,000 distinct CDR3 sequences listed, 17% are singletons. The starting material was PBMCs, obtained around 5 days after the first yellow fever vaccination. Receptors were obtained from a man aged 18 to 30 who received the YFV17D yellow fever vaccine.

The CDR3 spells CASSGAGARTDTQYF. As DNA, the CDR3 is TGCGCCAGCAGCGGTGCGGGAGCCCGCACAGATACGCAGTATTTT. The chain uses TRBV4-3 and TRBJ2-3, with 7 positions matching TRBD2. V dropped 5 bases and J dropped 1; count of bases not matched to a gene: 6. CDR1 LGHNA and CDR2 YSLEER come from the germline V gene. This CDR3 contains 15 residues.

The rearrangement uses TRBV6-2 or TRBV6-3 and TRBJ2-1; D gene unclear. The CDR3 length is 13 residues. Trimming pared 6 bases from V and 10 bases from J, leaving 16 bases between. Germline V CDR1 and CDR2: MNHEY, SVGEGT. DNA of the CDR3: TGTGCCAGCAGCGAGTCGAGGCTGGGGGAGCAGTTCTTC. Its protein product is CASSESRLGEQFF.